This T cell receptor (beta chain) was identified during a study of blood T cell repertoires in COVID-19. Looking at the study overall: The study drew acute and convalescent COVID-19 samples from the United States, Italy and Spain. Sources were T cells, B-cell-depleted T cells, or PBMCs; the material itself was cDNA or gDNA.

TCRdb's copy holds only in-frame clones and misses some; the assay was immunoSEQ multiplex PCR. This sample carries tens of thousands of clones, around 74% of them seen once, and the ten largest clones take 2.5% to 3%. From germline, CDR1 is SGHRS and CDR2 YFSETQ. This CDR3 region has 14 residues. Trimming pared 1 base from V and 4 bases from J, leaving 6 bases between. The material sequenced was peripheral blood. The TCR originated in a human donor with acute or convalescent COVID-19. The donor label of this sample is uncertain. J is TRBJ1-6 and V is TRBV5-1; no definite D call. The CDR3 coding sequence is TGCGCCAGCAGCTTGTCAGATTATAATTCACCCCTCCACTTT. Its translation is CASSLSDYNSPLHF.